These 10 T cell receptor beta chains originate from one sample sequenced in a study of molecular identifiers for immune sequencing clone quantification. TCRdb itself ran the PCR reads through MiXCR, one entry per CDR3 protein. The sample has more than 9,500 distinct CDR3 sequences, 15% to 20% seen once. The specimen was naive CD8+ T cells from blood, with Jurkat cell RNA spiked in. Stated subset: FACS-sorted CD8+CD4-CCR7+CD45RA+ naive T cells. The receptors come from a human donor in good health. Some libraries in this study had Jurkat cell RNA spiked in.

The sample holds one count of this clonotype. It may be a read error: a sequence one base away is much more abundant. This likely comes from a read error, as the CDR3 has no conserved phenylalanine or tryptophan at its end. V is TRBV12-3 or TRBV12-4 and J is TRBJ2-1; the match to TRBD2 covers 9 bases. CDR3 size: 12 residues. Trimming cost V 4 bases and J 9 bases; bases outside gene matches: 1. This CDR3 is CASSSAGGEQFS. Here the CDR3 DNA reads TGTGCCAGCAGTTCAGCGGGAGGTGAGCAGTTCTCC.

This clonotype occurred a few times. With a much larger clone just one base away, this may be a read error. The CDR3 does not close with the conserved phenylalanine or tryptophan, likely indicating a read error. V usage is TRBV23-1 and J usage is TRBJ1-1; 8 positions agree with TRBD1. TRBV23-1 is an ORF for which the function is uncertain. V lost 0 bases to trimming and J lost 4 bases; unmatched junction nucleotides: 10. This CDR3 region has 17 residues. In DNA form, the CDR3 reads TGCGCCAGCAGTCAATCACCCCGGACAGGGTCTGGCACTGAAGCTTTCTCT. This encodes CASSQSPRTGSGTEAFS.

The table lists this clonotype with many counts. The chain employs TRBV5-1 and TRBJ1-3; D gene uncertain. V was shortened by 4 bases and J by 3 bases, with 23 bases between the two germline ends. CDR3 size: 18 residues. The germline CDR1 and CDR2 sequences are SGHRS and YFSETQ. For the CDR3, the DNA is TGCGCCAGCAGCAATACAGACCGCGTCGGCTCTTATGGAAACACCATATATTTT. It is translated as CASSNTDRVGSYGNTIYF.

This clonotype was recorded many times. This chain uses TRBV7-9 with TRBJ2-2, with D uncertain. Germline V gene lookup returns CDR1 SEHNR and CDR2 FQNEAQ (reference sequence). V was pared by 5 bases and J by 10 bases, with 11 bases between. The CDR3 spans 12 residues. CDR3 sequence (DNA): TGTGCCAGCAGCCAAGGTTTAGCGGAGCTGTTTTTT. It yields the protein CASSQGLAELFF.

This clonotype appeared many times. This chain uses TRBV7-9 with TRBJ1-3; unclear D gene. Deletions cut 0 bases from V and 0 bases from J, with 9 bases between. The germline gives CDR1 SEHNR, CDR2 FQNEAQ (reference sequence). The CDR3 is 16 amino acids. The CDR3 protein is CASSLAVTISGNTIYF. Written as DNA, the CDR3 is TGTGCCAGCAGCTTAGCTGTAACGATCTCTGGAAACACCATATATTTT.

Remarks on this clonotype: A read error may explain this, as a much larger clone is one base away. The genes are TRBV7-8 and TRBJ2-5; D gene unclear. Germline V CDR1 and CDR2: SGHVS, FQNEAQ. CDR3 length: 10 amino acids. CDR3 protein: CASNLGTQYF. CDR3 nucleotides: TGTGCCAGCAACTTAGGGACCCAGTACTTC.

This clonotype was seen repeatedly, ten times or more. CDR3 in DNA: TGTGCCAGCGGCAGACAGATTTTGGCCAAAAACATTCAGTACTTC. This codes for CASGRQILAKNIQYF. The chain couples TRBV11-2 to TRBJ2-4; the D gene is possibly TRBD1 (5 bases). Trimming shortened V by 8 bases and J by 1 base, and 15 bases separated the two germline ends. CDR3 length: 15 residues. CDR1 is SGHAT and CDR2 is FQNNGV in the germline V gene.

Judged by abundance, this clonotype is medium-sized. The chain recombines TRBV20-1 with TRBJ2-3; maybe TRBD1 (6 bases). The CDR3 totals 15 residues. Germline CDR1 DFQATT, CDR2 SNEGSKA (reference sequence). Between the trimmed V and J ends, which lost 3 bases and 0 bases, there was a span of 13 bases. CDR3 sequence (DNA): TGCAGTGCTAGGTCGGACAGAGACAGCACAGATACGCAGTATTTT. Encoded protein: CSARSDRDSTDTQYF.

The sample holds many counts of this clonotype. The J gene is TRBJ2-5, the V gene TRBV11-1, with 11 bases identical to TRBD1. CDR1 is SGHAT and CDR2 is FQDESV in the germline V gene (reference sequence). V lost 6 bases and J lost 4; bases outside the gene matches: 10. This CDR3 comprises 16 residues. Written as DNA, the CDR3 is TGTGCCAGCAGTTCGACCGGGACAGGGGGAGGAGAGACCCAGTACTTC. This translates into CASSSTGTGGGETQYF.

This clonotype was seen at least ten times. The chain links TRBV5-5 to TRBJ2-1; TRBD2 is a possible D gene (5 bases). CDR1 is SGHKS, CDR2 YYEKEE, per germline (reference sequence). This CDR3 comprises 14 residues. Trimming took off 1 base at V and 0 bases at J, with 5 bases between the two ends. The CDR3 loop reads CASSLRDSYNEQFF. In DNA form, the CDR3 reads TGTGCCAGCAGCTTGCGGGACTCCTACAATGAGCAGTTCTTC. Together with reference TRBV5-5 and TRBJ2-1, the CDR3 gives the full variable domain: DAGVTQSPTHLIKTRGQQVTLRCSPISGHKSVSWYQQVLGQGPQFIFQYYEKEERGRGNFPDRFSARQFPNYSSELNVNALLLGDSALYLCASSLRDSYNEQFFGPGTRLTVL.